This T cell receptor (beta chain) appears in the sequencing data of a study of T cells in localized non-small cell lung cancer (dated by TCRdb to the early 2020s). Broadly, across the study: The study analyzed T cell repertoires of a few hundred early-stage NSCLC patients, comparing tumors and uninvolved tumor-adjacent lungs. The cohort was made up of around 250 treatment-naive NSCLC patients whose localized lung tumors had been resected. Of the NSCLC patients, over 120 were male and roughly 110 were female, and the mean age was around 70 years. Overall study outcomes, separate from this receptor: A median of around 57 of the top 100 tumor clones turned up in the paired uninvolved adjacent lung, and 28 of those clones also ranked among the top 100 of that same adjacent lung. Higher T cell density in blood was associated with longer overall survival, whereas higher clonality in adjacent lung was associated with shorter survival. Uninvolved tumor-adjacent lung showed the highest T cell clonality, higher than tumor, which suggests more focused antigenic responses in the adjacent lung. Multi-region tumor sequencing was not performed, so intratumor heterogeneity could not be excluded. Since the design was exploratory, TCR variables were selected using unadjusted p-values with no false-discovery rate correction.

TCR beta CDR3 regions were sequenced from DNA using the immunoSEQ Assay. Under the source paper's analysis protocol: To compute T cell density, TCR beta template counts were normalized to usable DNA, which was estimated by amplifying housekeeping genes. Using the preseqR package, richness was estimated by extrapolating to 120,000 templates for tissue samples and 400,000 templates for PBMC samples. Clonality was defined as one minus Pielou's evenness. Tissue-enriched TCRs were identified through differential abundance testing performed on productive amino-acid clonotypes, with a minimum total count of 5 and an alpha of 0.1. The Jaccard Index and the Morisita Overlap Index were used to measure how much the repertoires overlapped between compartments. GLIPH clustered TCR beta CDR3s with public tetramer-defined viral CDR3s; viral motifs required at least three viral sequences plus V-gene enrichment. TCRdb carries this immuneACCESS record with in-frame sequences only. Its versions omit some clonotypes, under half of them owing to an unresolved V gene in the studies checked, with the rest unexplained. The V and J calls and clone size were taken over from that table, and D and trimming were inferred from the DNA. The sample data list fewer than 100,000 clones, and about 87% of these were observed just once. The top ten constitute 15% of the sample.

The cysteine opens and the phenylalanine closes a CDR3 of 13 amino acids. Of all the DNA, just the CDR3 is kept, 39 bases in frame from base 1. As encoded in the germline V gene (reference sequence), CDR1 is LNHDA while CDR2 is SQIVND. Trimming costs V 5 bases and J 4 bases, and their ends lie 11 bases apart. At diagnosis, peripheral blood, uninvolved tumor-adjacent lung and tumor were collected and stored as a combination of fresh-frozen and FFPE material. For TCR repertoire profiling, blood samples were analyzed in the form of peripheral blood mononuclear cells. On this clone itself: What this receptor recognizes is not known. It has no much larger one-base neighbor in the sample; base qualities were not kept.

The sample was peripheral blood, taken before any cancer treatment. The V gene is TRBV19 and the J gene is TRBJ1-2; too little of a D gene remains to name it. This clonotype originated in a man aged 35 to 70 with stage I squamous cell lung carcinoma. The CDR3 has the sequence CASSPSGLYGYTF. The DNA sequence is given as TGTGCCAGTAGTCCCTCCGGGCTCTATGGCTACACCTTC.